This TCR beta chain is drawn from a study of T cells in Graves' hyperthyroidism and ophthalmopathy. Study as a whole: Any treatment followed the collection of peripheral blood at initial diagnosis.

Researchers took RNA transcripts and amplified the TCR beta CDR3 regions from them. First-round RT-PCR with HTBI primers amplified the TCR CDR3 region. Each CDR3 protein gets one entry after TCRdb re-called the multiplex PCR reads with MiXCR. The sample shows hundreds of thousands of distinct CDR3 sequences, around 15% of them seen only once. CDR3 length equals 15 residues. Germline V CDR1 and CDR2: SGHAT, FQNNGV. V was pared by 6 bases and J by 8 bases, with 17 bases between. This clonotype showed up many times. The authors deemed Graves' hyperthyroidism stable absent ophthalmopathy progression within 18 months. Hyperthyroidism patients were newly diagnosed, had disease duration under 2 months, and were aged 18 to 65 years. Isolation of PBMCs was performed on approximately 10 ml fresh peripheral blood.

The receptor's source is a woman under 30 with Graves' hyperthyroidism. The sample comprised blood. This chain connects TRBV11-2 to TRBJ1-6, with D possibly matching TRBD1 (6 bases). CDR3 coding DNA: TGTGCCAGCAGGCCGTTGACAGGCGGTTATTCACCCCTCCACTTT. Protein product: CASRPLTGGYSPLHF.